What follows are 25 T cell receptor beta chains derived from one specimen sequenced in a study of blood T cells in healthy people across ages. Together with a sample-barcoded 5' primer, a J-beta primer mix was included in a second PCR lasting about 6 to 12 cycles. TCRdb fed the 5' RACE reads into MiXCR, producing one record per CDR3 protein. The repertoire consists of around 850,000 distinct CDR3 sequences, with 36% occurring once and the leading ten covering over 10%. The specimen sequenced was blood. The receptors were gathered from a man aged 18 to 29 in good health.

There are a few counts of this clonotype. The V gene is TRBV29-1, the J gene TRBJ2-7; D gene ambiguous. Trimming shortened V by 5 bases and J by 7 bases, and 21 bases separated the two germline ends. Germline V lookup: CDR1 SQVTM, CDR2 ANQGSEA. CDR3 length: 14 residues. The CDR3 loop is CSVLKTRSYNEQYF. Written as DNA, the CDR3 is TGCAGCGTTTTAAAGACACGGTCCTACAATGAGCAGTACTTC.

This clonotype turned up a few times. This sequence joins TRBV9 and TRBJ1-2; D gene unclear. This CDR3 has 13 amino acids. Germline loops: CDR1 SGDLS, CDR2 YYNGEE. V dropped 3 bases and J dropped 2 bases, with 8 bases sitting between them. The CDR3 loop reads CASSADANYGYTF. The CDR3 nucleotides read TGTGCCAGCAGCGCTGATGCAAACTATGGCTACACCTTC.

Points on this clonotype: This may stem from a read error, because a much larger clone lies one nucleotide away. The CDR3 sequence is CASSQGAEETRYF. CDR3 bases: TGCGCCAGCAGCCAAGGCGCAGAAGAGACCCGGTACTTC. The chain recombines TRBV4-3 with TRBJ2-5; D not certain. The CDR3 is made up of 13 amino acids. Germline loops: CDR1 LGHNA, CDR2 YSLEER.

The chain joins TRBV20-1 to TRBJ2-7; 11 nucleotides line up with TRBD2. The CDR3 is 15 amino acids. J lost 12 bases, V lost 0 bases, and 13 bases had no gene match. The germline V gene has CDR1 DFQATT and CDR2 SNEGSKA (reference sequence). The CDR3 region has the DNA TGCAGTGCTAGAGATGTAGCGGCAACTAGCGGGAGCCGGTACTTC. Amino acid sequence: CSARDVAATSGSRYF.

This clonotype has just a few counts. This chain links TRBV29-1 with TRBJ2-5; D is uncertain. V lost 7 bases to trimming and J lost 3 bases, with 12 bases between them. CDR3 length: 12 amino acids. Germline V CDR1 and CDR2: SQVTM, ANQGSEA. CDR3 sequence (DNA): TGCAGCGCCATCTCGAAAGAAGAGACCCAGTACTTC. Its protein is CSAISKEETQYF.

The chain uses TRBV7-2 and TRBJ2-7; TRBD1 matches 7 bases. In germline, CDR1 is SGHTA, CDR2 FQGNSA. The CDR3 contains 14 residues. J gave up 2 bases and V 2 bases, and 3 bases lay outside the gene matches. CDR3: CASSLRDSTYEQYF. The CDR3 DNA follows: TGTGCCAGCAGCTTACGGGACAGTACCTACGAGCAGTACTTC.

The rearrangement links TRBV11-1 to TRBJ2-3, with D unclear. CDR1 SGHAT and CDR2 FQDESV come from the germline V gene (reference sequence). V lost 5 bases and J 2 bases, leaving 14 bases between the germline ends. This CDR3 has 15 amino acids. The CDR3 DNA sequence: TGTGCCAGCAGCCCTGTGGGTCCAACCACAGATACGCAGTATTTT. It is translated as CASSPVGPTTDTQYF.

The chain has TRBV29-1 and TRBJ2-7, with a weak D call TRBD2 (5 bases). From germline, CDR1 is SQVTM and CDR2 ANQGSEA. Trimming removed 0 bases at V and 2 bases at J, with 20 bases between. This CDR3 region has 17 residues. Here the CDR3 DNA reads TGCAGCGTTGAAGACCATTCTAGCCCGGAGGCAGCCTACGAGCAGTACTTC. Translating gives CSVEDHSSPEAAYEQYF.

This chain links TRBV10-3 with TRBJ2-1, with D perhaps matching TRBD2 (7 bases). Near its end, the DNA agrees better with TRBJ2-7, so the J call may be wrong. Germline values: CDR1 ENHRY, CDR2 SYGVKD. The length of the CDR3 is 15 residues. The CDR3 loop is CAIRSPLGGANEQYF. The CDR3 DNA follows: TGTGCCATCAGATCTCCCTTGGGGGGGGCCAATGAGCAGTACTTC.

To note about this clonotype: A much larger clone differs from this one at a single base, so this may be a read error. V gene TRBV5-1 combines with J gene TRBJ2-1; D unclear. There are 16 residues in the CDR3. V lost 4 bases and J 2 bases, leaving 16 bases between the germline ends. Germline V gives CDR1 SGHRS, CDR2 YFSETQ. The CDR3 loop reads CASSQGMGSPYNEQFF. The CDR3 DNA reads as TGCGCCAGCAGCCAAGGGATGGGTAGCCCCTACAATGAGCAGTTCTTC.

This clonotype was recorded many times. A read error is possible here, since a much larger clone lies one base away. J is TRBJ1-6 and V is TRBV4-3, with a tentative D call TRBD1 (5 bases). Germline-derived CDR1 and CDR2 are LGHNA and YSLEER. CDR3 length: 18 residues. In DNA, the CDR3 is TGCGCCAGCAGCCAAGATTGGGACGGAGGGTCCTATAATTCACCCCCCCACTTT. This sequence encodes CASSQDWDGGSYNSPPHF.

This clonotype was picked up a small number of times. This chain links TRBV12-3 or TRBV12-4 with TRBJ2-3; D is tentatively TRBD1 or TRBD2 (7 bases each). The ends were cut back, 4 bases at V and 6 bases at J, with 20 bases in the middle. The CDR3 consists of 16 residues. The CDR3 DNA reads TGTGCCAGCAGTTCCCTGCAGGGGGTGGGGGGGGATACGCAGTATTTT. This sequence encodes CASSSLQGVGGDTQYF.

Many counts were recorded for this clonotype. The chain links TRBV7-2 to TRBJ2-1; 12 bases map to TRBD2. Trimming removed 8 bases from V and 7 bases from J; junction bases left unmatched: 6. The CDR3 is 14 residues long. From germline, CDR1 is SGHTA and CDR2 FQGNSA. The CDR3 sequence is CASGMTSGGNEQFF. In nucleotides, the CDR3 is TGTGCCAGCGGCATGACTAGCGGGGGAAATGAGCAGTTCTTC.

This clonotype was counted a few times. This chain connects TRBV5-6 to TRBJ1-2; D is unresolved. The germline V and J ends were trimmed by 2 bases and 8 bases, with 7 bases remaining between them. The CDR3 loop spans 11 amino acids. Germline CDR1 reads SGHDT; CDR2 reads YYEEEE. CDR3 sequence reads: CASSFTSGYTF. CDR3 bases: TGTGCCAGCAGCTTCACGTCGGGCTACACCTTC.

This clonotype came up once. The chain recombines TRBV4-1 with TRBJ2-1, with 12 bases lining up with TRBD2. Germline V gene lookup returns CDR1 MGHRA and CDR2 YSYEKL. V trimming: 5 bases; J trimming: 9 bases; junction bases outside the gene matches: 8. This CDR3 is built from 15 residues. The CDR3 is CASSVTSGRLGEQFF. CDR3 in DNA: TGCGCCAGCAGCGTCACTAGCGGGAGGTTAGGTGAGCAGTTCTTC.

The V call is TRBV20-1, the J call TRBJ1-5; 11 nucleotides agree with TRBD1. The germline V gene has CDR1 DFQATT and CDR2 SNEGSKA (reference sequence). The CDR3 extends over 20 amino acids. V shed 2 bases and J 0 bases; nucleotides not matched to a gene: 15. CDR3 DNA sequence: TGCAGTGCTAGAACGCATGCCGGGACAGGGGGTACTTATAGCAATCAGCCCCAGCATTTT. This sequence encodes CSARTHAGTGGTYSNQPQHF.

This clonotype was seen repeatedly, ten times or more. The rearrangement links TRBV3-1 to TRBJ2-5; D call uncertain. The V gene lost 1 base and the J gene lost 3 bases, with 12 bases spanning the gap. The CDR3 covers 15 residues. Germline loops: CDR1 LGHDT, CDR2 YNNKEL (reference sequence). The CDR3 reads CASSQVGSPKETQYF. The CDR3 bases are TGTGCCAGCAGCCAAGTTGGTAGCCCGAAAGAGACCCAGTACTTC.

This clonotype occurred a few times. This sequence joins TRBV20-1 and TRBJ1-2; D is perhaps TRBD1 (6 bases). Germline V gene lookup returns CDR1 DFQATT and CDR2 SNEGSKA (reference sequence). V was shortened by 6 bases and J by 4 bases, with 18 bases between the two germline ends. The CDR3 loop spans 14 amino acids. The CDR3: CSADQGLASYGYTF. The CDR3 coding sequence is TGCAGTGCGGACCAGGGGTTAGCTAGCTATGGCTACACCTTC.

V usage is TRBV20-1 and J usage is TRBJ2-7; 11 nucleotides line up with TRBD1. V lost 2 bases to trimming and J lost 2 bases; unmatched junction nucleotides: 2. The CDR3 loop spans 14 amino acids. CDR1 is DFQATT, CDR2 SNEGSKA, per germline (reference sequence). The CDR3 is CSARPGQGAYEQYF. Here the CDR3 DNA reads TGCAGTGCTAGACCGGGACAGGGGGCCTACGAGCAGTACTTC.

This clonotype came up a few times. The chain links TRBV28 to TRBJ2-7; D remains ambiguous. Germline values: CDR1 MDHEN, CDR2 SYDVKM. This CDR3 is built from 13 residues. Trimming removed 3 bases at V and 0 bases at J, with 6 bases between. This chain's CDR3 is CASSLRFSYEQYF. CDR3 sequence (DNA): TGTGCCAGCAGTTTGAGGTTCTCCTACGAGCAGTACTTC.

This clonotype was detected a few times. This sequence joins TRBV4-2 and TRBJ2-7; 10 nucleotides agree with TRBD1. V gave up 0 bases and J gave up 2 bases; unmatched junction bases: 1. This CDR3 spans 15 amino acids. CDR1 is LGHNA, CDR2 YNFKEQ, per germline. CDR3 loop: CASSQEGQGTYEQYF. The CDR3 DNA is TGTGCCAGCAGCCAAGAGGGACAGGGGACCTACGAGCAGTACTTC.

The V and J genes are TRBV27 and TRBJ1-6; D gene unclear. The CDR3 extends over 15 amino acids. V lost 6 bases, J lost 10 bases, and 19 bases lay in between. The germline CDR1 and CDR2 sequences are MNHEY and SMNVEV (reference sequence). CDR3 nucleotide sequence: TGTGCCAGCAGCACTAACGGCGGGAGTAAGTCACCCCTCCACTTT. This translates into CASSTNGGSKSPLHF.

This clonotype was seen ten or more times. The chain couples TRBV30 to TRBJ2-5; TRBD1 agrees at 7 bases. The length of the CDR3 is 15 residues. Germline CDR1 GTSNPN, CDR2 SVGIG (reference sequence). V shed 3 bases, J shed 5 bases, and the junction held 12 bases outside the gene matches. CDR3 region: CAWRQGTEGFETQYF. In DNA form, the CDR3 reads TGTGCCTGGAGACAGGGGACAGAAGGATTCGAGACCCAGTACTTC.

Only a few counts were recorded for this clonotype. The chain uses TRBV18 and TRBJ1-1; TRBD1 is a possible D gene (5 bases). The CDR3 consists of 14 residues. Trimming removed 5 bases from V and 3 bases from J, with 13 bases in between. Germline V gene data show CDR1 as KGHSH and CDR2 as LQKENI. The CDR3 protein is CASSRQNLHTEAFF. CDR3 DNA: TGTGCCAGCTCAAGACAGAATTTGCACACTGAAGCTTTCTTT.

At least ten counts were recorded for this clonotype. The chain couples TRBV7-2 to TRBJ1-5, with 8 bases matching TRBD1. The CDR3 totals 13 residues. Germline loops: CDR1 SGHTA, CDR2 FQGNSA. V gave up 5 bases and J gave up 5 bases; unmatched junction bases: 2. Written as DNA, the CDR3 is TGTGCCAGCAGCCTACAGGGGGATCAGCCCCAGCATTTT. Translating gives CASSLQGDQPQHF.